This T cell receptor beta chain was retrieved from a study of T cell repertoires in cytomegalovirus infection. Overall study context: Public TCR beta signatures were indicative of both CMV infection and a matching HLA type.

TCRdb analysed the reads with MiXCR anew, one entry per CDR3 protein. The table includes hundreds of thousands of distinct CDR3 sequences, roughly 16% detected once. Study-level findings and limits: Predominance within the ex vivo response was attributable to HLA-C-restricted CMV-specific TCR beta clonotypes. Summed frequency of shared TCR beta families picked out CMV carriers who also had the relevant HLA.

Points on this clonotype: Its target is unknown.

Sequencing input: PBMCs. This receptor was taken from a human donor in good health (CMV status not recorded). Some clones in this sample may be carry-over from other donors' samples.

The DNA of the CDR3 is TGTGCCAGCAGCTTAGTGGCAGGCGTCGGGGACCCGAAAGGACTGTTTTTT. Its translation: CASSLVAGVGDPKGLFF. This chain uses TRBV7-8 with TRBJ1-4, with D possibly TRBD1 on 5 matching bases. CDR1 and CDR2 from the germline V gene are SGHVS and FQNEAQ. Deletions cut 1 base from V and 13 bases from J, with 25 bases between. The length of the CDR3 is 17 residues.